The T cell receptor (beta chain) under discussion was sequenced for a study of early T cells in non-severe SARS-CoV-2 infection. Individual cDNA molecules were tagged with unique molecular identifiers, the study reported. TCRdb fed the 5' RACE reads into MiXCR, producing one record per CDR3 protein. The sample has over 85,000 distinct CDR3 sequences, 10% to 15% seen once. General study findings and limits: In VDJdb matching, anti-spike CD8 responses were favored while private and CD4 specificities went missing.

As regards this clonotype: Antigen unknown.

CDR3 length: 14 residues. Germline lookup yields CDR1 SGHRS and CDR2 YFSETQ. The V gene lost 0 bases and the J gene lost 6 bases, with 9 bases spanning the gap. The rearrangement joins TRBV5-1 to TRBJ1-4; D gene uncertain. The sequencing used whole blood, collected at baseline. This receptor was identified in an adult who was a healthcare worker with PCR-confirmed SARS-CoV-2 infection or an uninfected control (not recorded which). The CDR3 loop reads CASSLGLPDEKLFF. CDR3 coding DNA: TGCGCCAGCAGCTTGGGACTACCTGATGAAAAACTGTTTTTT.